Shown below are 23 T cell receptor beta chains from a single sample sequenced in a study of control samples from healthy donors and cancer patients. Here immunoSEQ multiplex PCR was the method, and the copy in TCRdb shows in-frame clones only, minus some. The table has some 140,000 clones, 85% to 95% seen once. The sample comprised blood. Receptor source: a man between 35 and 55 years old in good health.

This clone was found once. V gene TRBV24-1 combines with J gene TRBJ2-2; D is possibly TRBD1 (6 bases). The CDR3 length is 16 residues. The germline V gene has CDR1 KGHDR and CDR2 SFDVKD. V dropped 9 bases and J dropped 4 bases, with 20 bases sitting between them. This CDR3 reads CATGVTGSGVTGELFF. CDR3 nucleotides: TGTGCCACCGGGGTAACAGGGAGTGGAGTCACCGGGGAGCTGTTTTTT.

The CDR3 reads CATSNLGGSYNEQFF. The CDR3 nucleotides are TGTGCCACCAGTAACCTAGGGGGCTCCTACAATGAGCAGTTCTTC. This chain uses TRBV24-1 with TRBJ2-1; weak D call: TRBD1 (6 bases). Deletions cut 6 bases from V and 0 bases from J, with 11 bases between. Germline V gene lookup returns CDR1 KGHDR and CDR2 SFDVKD. This CDR3 is built from 15 residues.

The chain has TRBV5-1 and TRBJ2-3, with 9 bases lining up with TRBD1. V lost 3 bases, J lost 3 bases, and 2 bases stayed unmatched. This CDR3 region has 14 residues. CDR1 is SGHRS and CDR2 is YFSETQ in the germline V gene. DNA for the CDR3: TGCGCCAGCAGCTCCGGACAGGGGACAGATACGCAGTATTTT. The encoded protein is CASSSGQGTDTQYF.

CDR3: CATTAGGSSYNSPLHF. The CDR3 nucleotides are TGTGCCACCACCGCGGGCGGCAGCTCCTATAATTCACCCCTCCACTTT. The V and J genes are TRBV19 and TRBJ1-6; D is uncertain. V was shortened by 10 bases and J by 0 bases, with 16 bases between the two germline ends. This CDR3 spans 16 amino acids. The germline gives CDR1 LNHDA, CDR2 SQIVND (reference sequence).

The chain has TRBV6-5 and TRBJ1-5; 7 positions agree with TRBD1. Trimming at V came to 5 bases and at J to 2 bases, leaving 3 bases not matched to a gene. CDR1 is MNHEY, CDR2 SVGAGI, per germline. The CDR3 contains 14 residues. The CDR3 DNA follows: TGTGCCAGCAGTAACAGGGGAGGCAATCAGCCCCAGCATTTT. Residues: CASSNRGGNQPQHF.

J is TRBJ1-1 and V is TRBV28; D gene unclear. The ends were cut back, 2 bases at V and 1 base at J, with 11 bases in the middle. This CDR3 has 15 residues. The germline V gene encodes CDR1 MDHEN and CDR2 SYDVKM. The CDR3 nucleotides read TGTGCCAGCAGTTTACTCGGCAGACAGAACACTGAAGCTTTCTTT. Protein: CASSLLGRQNTEAFF.

The rearrangement uses TRBV19 and TRBJ1-2, with no clear D. Germline values: CDR1 LNHDA, CDR2 SQIVND (reference sequence). The CDR3 extends over 14 amino acids. V lost 0 bases and J lost 4, with 9 bases in between. Here the CDR3 reads CASSIDGERYGYTF. Written as DNA, the CDR3 is TGTGCCAGTAGTATAGATGGGGAACGCTATGGCTACACCTTC.

CDR3: CASSFLVRDSYNEQFF. DNA for the CDR3: TGCGCCAGCAGCTTCCTTGTGCGGGACTCCTACAATGAGCAGTTCTTC. The rearrangement uses TRBV5-1 and TRBJ2-1, with TRBD2 as a possible D gene (6 bases). Looked up from germline, CDR1 is SGHRS and CDR2 is YFSETQ. V lost 2 bases and J 0 bases, leaving 12 bases between the germline ends. This CDR3 contains 16 residues.

The rearrangement uses TRBV7-2 and TRBJ2-7, with unresolved D. Germline V gene data show CDR1 as SGHTA and CDR2 as FQGNSA. The CDR3 is made up of 15 amino acids. V dropped 2 bases and J dropped 5 bases, with 16 bases sitting between them. CDR3 DNA sequence: TGTGCCAGCAGCTTACGTTCCATGGTAGTCCACGAGCAGTACTTC. This encodes CASSLRSMVVHEQYF.

The V call is TRBV30, the J call TRBJ1-5; D is perhaps TRBD1 (5 bases). Trimming shortened V by 0 bases and J by 4 bases, and 13 bases separated the two germline ends. This CDR3 is built from 15 residues. The germline CDR1 and CDR2 sequences are GTSNPN and SVGIG (reference sequence). CDR3 protein: CAWSVRGSLNQPQHF. Written as DNA, the CDR3 is TGTGCCTGGAGTGTACGGGGCAGCTTAAATCAGCCCCAGCATTTT.

The chain couples TRBV13 to TRBJ2-3; D remains unclear. The CDR3 length is 14 residues. Trimming took 7 bases from V and 0 from J, leaving 11 bases between them. CDR1 is PRHDT, CDR2 FYEKMQ, per germline (reference sequence). The CDR3 coding sequence is TGTGCCAGCACCCTTACCTCTAGCACAGATACGCAGTATTTT. This codes for CASTLTSSTDTQYF.

This clone appeared a single time. The rearrangement uses TRBV9 and TRBJ2-3; 7 positions match TRBD2. This CDR3 region has 16 residues. Germline values: CDR1 SGDLS, CDR2 YYNGEE. V lost 0 bases and J lost 0; bases outside the gene matches: 4. CDR3 region: CASSVEGGVSTDTQYF. In DNA form, the CDR3 reads TGTGCCAGCAGCGTAGAGGGAGGGGTCAGCACAGATACGCAGTATTTT.

The V and J genes are TRBV12-3 or TRBV12-4 and TRBJ1-1; no reliable D call. The CDR3 totals 13 residues. V lost 0 bases and J lost 4, with 6 bases in between. The DNA for the CDR3 is TGTGCCAGCAGTTTAGCCTATACCACTGAAGCTTTCTTT. As protein: CASSLAYTTEAFF.

The chain carries TRBV9 and TRBJ2-1; D is perhaps TRBD2 (5 bases). CDR1 and CDR2 (germline): SGDLS, YYNGEE. With 3 bases removed from V and 9 bases from J, the gap between germline ends came to 10 bases. There are 12 residues in the CDR3. The CDR3 sequence is CASSASNSEQFF. CDR3 bases: TGTGCCAGCAGCGCTAGCAACAGTGAGCAGTTCTTC.

V and J are TRBV12-3 or TRBV12-4 and TRBJ1-6, with no clear D. Deletions cut 5 bases from V and 7 bases from J, with 9 bases between. The CDR3 loop spans 13 amino acids. The chain's CDR3 is CASSALSNSPLHF. CDR3 coding DNA: TGTGCCAGCAGTGCTTTGTCGAATTCACCCCTCCACTTT.

The chain is built from TRBV13 and TRBJ2-2; 7 positions agree with TRBD1. V gave up 5 bases and J gave up 8 bases; unmatched junction bases: 8. CDR3 length equals 14 residues. Germline V gene data show CDR1 as PRHDT and CDR2 as FYEKMQ (reference sequence). The CDR3 reads CASSTDRRPGELFF. The CDR3 DNA sequence: TGTGCCAGCAGCACGGACAGGAGGCCAGGGGAGCTGTTTTTT.

The V and J genes are TRBV5-6 and TRBJ1-2; tentative D call: TRBD1 (5 bases). In germline, CDR1 is SGHDT, CDR2 YYEEEE. The CDR3 length is 14 residues. Trimming left V 2 bases short and J 4 bases short, with 12 bases between. DNA for the CDR3: TGTGCCAGCAGCTTCGGGACGGCGATCTATGGCTACACCTTC. Its protein is CASSFGTAIYGYTF.

The V and J genes are TRBV11-2 and TRBJ1-6, with D maybe TRBD1 (5 bases). Trimming left V 1 base short and J 7 bases short, with 11 bases between. In germline, CDR1 is SGHAT, CDR2 FQNNGV. CDR3 length: 15 residues. The CDR3 sequence: CASSLVGTGNSPLHF. In nucleotides, the CDR3 is TGTGCCAGCAGCTTAGTGGGGACGGGAAATTCACCCCTCCACTTT.

The chain uses TRBV19 and TRBJ1-1; no clear D gene. CDR3 length: 9 residues. Trimming left V 0 bases short and J 10 bases short, with 0 bases between. Germline loops: CDR1 LNHDA, CDR2 SQIVND (reference sequence). CDR3 sequence (DNA): TGTGCCAGTAGTATAGAAGCTTTCTTT. Translated: CASSIEAFF.

The J gene is TRBJ2-1, the V gene TRBV9; TRBD1 might be the D (6 bases). The CDR3 contains 12 residues. The V end lost 0 bases, the J end lost 10 bases, and 8 bases lay between the germline ends. Germline V gene sequence: CDR1 SGDLS, CDR2 YYNGEE. DNA for the CDR3: TGTGCCAGCAGCGTAGACGGACAGGAGCAGTTCTTC. Protein product: CASSVDGQEQFF.

The gene calls are TRBV7-9 and TRBJ2-3, with D unclear. Trimming cost V 2 bases and J 5 bases, with 23 bases left between them. The CDR3 is made up of 18 amino acids. Per the germline V gene, CDR1 is SEHNR and CDR2 is FQNEAQ (reference sequence). CDR3 in amino acids: CASSLYPPGRPERDTQYF. The CDR3 DNA is TGTGCCAGCAGCTTATACCCCCCCGGACGGCCCGAACGAGATACGCAGTATTTT.

The chain joins TRBV30 to TRBJ1-1; 7 bases are a match to TRBD1. J was trimmed by 2 bases and V by 5 bases; bases with no gene match: 5. Germline loops: CDR1 GTSNPN, CDR2 SVGIG (reference sequence). CDR3 length equals 13 residues. The CDR3 here is CAWVDRVNTEAFF. The CDR3 DNA follows: TGTGCCTGGGTTGACAGGGTCAACACTGAAGCTTTCTTT.

V and J are TRBV6-2 or TRBV6-3 and TRBJ1-2, with no clear D. The CDR3 is made up of 19 amino acids. Deletions cut 4 bases from V and 6 bases from J, with 30 bases between. Germline CDR1 is MNHEY and CDR2 is SVGEGT. The CDR3 DNA is TGTGCCAGCAGTTTTGTGGCCTCTTCTTTCGGGGTTTTTTGGAATGGCTACACCTTC. Residues: CASSFVASSFGVFWNGYTF.